This record covers a single TCR beta chain. Its antigen remains unknown. The sample is drawn from a study of blood T cells in healthy people across ages. Study conclusions and caveats: Relative to aged donors, long-lived donors carried more naive CD4+ cells and displayed higher diversity.

This CDR3 is 12 amino acids long. CDR1 and CDR2 (germline): SQVTM, ANQGSEA. Trimming removed 4 bases from V and 11 bases from J, with 17 bases in between. A second roughly 7 to 12 cycle PCR used barcoded and J-beta primers. In TCRdb, the 5' RACE reads were re-called with MiXCR into one record per CDR3 protein. Among fewer than 700,000 distinct CDR3 sequences listed, around 50% were seen once. The sequencing sample was made of blood. This chain links TRBV29-1 with TRBJ2-5; maybe TRBD2 (5 bases). This sequence originates from a man aged 80 or over in good health. CDR3 in DNA: TGCAGCGTTGTCCGGGGAGATTACAAGCAGTACTTC. The encoded protein is CSVVRGDYKQYF.